This T cell receptor beta chain was retrieved from a study of blood T cell repertoires in COVID-19. Study overall: Both acute and convalescent COVID-19 samples were obtained from the United States, Italy and Spain. From T cells, B-cell-depleted T cells, or PBMCs came the material, which was cDNA or gDNA.

Authors' methods: Amplification of reference gene primers was used by the study to estimate nucleated cell counts. Assay used: immunoSEQ multiplex PCR; TCRdb lists only in-frame clones, some missing. The V and J calls and the clone size are those of that table, but D and trimming were determined from the DNA. The sample lists 95,000 to 150,000 clones, approximately 81% occurring once. Patients from Seattle were sampled longitudinally, starting during active infection. CDR1 and CDR2 (germline): LGHNA, YSLEER. The CDR3 is 16 amino acids. Germline trimming cut 0 bases from V and 3 bases from J; bases unmatched to any gene: 4.

The sequence came from a man of 80 years or more with COVID-19, enrolled during active disease. J is TRBJ2-1 and V is TRBV4-3, with 8 bases lining up with TRBD2. Sequencing was done on a sample of peripheral blood. The CDR3 loop is CASSQESGSRYNEQFF. The CDR3 DNA sequence: TGCGCCAGCAGCCAAGAGAGCGGGAGCCGCTACAATGAGCAGTTCTTC.